The 29 T cell receptor beta chains in this list originate from one sample, sequenced in a study of patients and donors after allogeneic stem cell transplantation. TCRdb called the RT-PCR reads again in MiXCR, with one record for every CDR3 protein. This sample has hundreds of thousands of distinct CDR3 sequences, with about a sixth found just once. The specimen sequenced was blood, either unsorted or a sorted T cell fraction (not recorded which). All receptors come from a human donor who was either an allogeneic HSCT recipient or a stem cell or donor lymphocyte infusion donor (not recorded which). It is not recorded whose cells these are; they may come from a transplant donor.

The chain combines TRBV6-5 with TRBJ2-2, with 8 bases that match TRBD1. V dropped 3 bases and J dropped 7; count of bases not matched to a gene: 13. This CDR3 has 17 amino acids. Germline V gene sequence: CDR1 MNHEY, CDR2 SVGAGI. The DNA for the CDR3 is TGTGCCAGCAGTTATGACCACAGGGGGGCAGTTGGCGGGGAGCTGTTTTTT. As protein: CASSYDHRGAVGGELFF.

The genes are TRBV27 and TRBJ2-2, with D hard to call. The germline gives CDR1 MNHEY, CDR2 SMNVEV (reference sequence). Between the trimmed V and J ends, which lost 3 bases and 4 bases, there was a span of 24 bases. The CDR3 sequence is 19 residues long. The CDR3 spells CASSFSDPYLKTTTGELFF. CDR3 bases: TGTGCCAGCAGTTTTTCGGACCCCTACCTTAAGACCACCACCGGGGAGCTGTTTTTT.

The chain is built from TRBV20-1 and TRBJ2-1; maybe TRBD2 (5 bases). Germline V gives CDR1 DFQATT, CDR2 SNEGSKA (reference sequence). The V and J ends lost 0 bases and 7 bases respectively, with 19 bases between them. The CDR3 runs to 16 residues. Here the CDR3 DNA reads TGCAGTGCTAGAGATCTGCGGGTAGGGTTCCTAAATGAGCAGTTCTTC. Protein sequence: CSARDLRVGFLNEQFF.

This clonotype was counted between two and nine times. The genes are TRBV5-6 and TRBJ2-3; D ambiguous. Germline lookup yields CDR1 SGHDT and CDR2 YYEEEE. The CDR3 sequence is 14 residues long. Deletions cut 0 bases from V and 2 bases from J, with 7 bases between. CDR3: CASSLAEITDTQYF. In DNA form, the CDR3 reads TGTGCCAGCAGCTTGGCAGAGATCACAGATACGCAGTATTTT.

This clonotype has a handful of counts. This chain uses TRBV2 with TRBJ2-1, with D possibly being TRBD1 (6 bases). Germline values: CDR1 SNHLY, CDR2 FYNNEI. The CDR3 runs to 15 residues. V was shortened by 3 bases and J by 5 bases, with 14 bases between the two germline ends. CDR3 residues: CASSDDQGWDNEQFF. The CDR3 DNA reads as TGTGCCAGCAGTGATGACCAGGGGTGGGACAATGAGCAGTTCTTC. The full variable domain, completed using reference TRBV2 and TRBJ2-1, is EPEVTQTPSHQVTQMGQEVILRCVPISNHLYFYWYRQILGQKVEFLVSFYNNEISEKSEIFDDQFSVERPDGSNFTLKIRSTKLEDSAMYFCASSDDQGWDNEQFFGPGTRLTVL.

This clonotype was detected a few times. V usage is TRBV7-6 and J usage is TRBJ2-7; a weak D match, TRBD2 (5 bases). Germline V gene lookup returns CDR1 SGHVS and CDR2 FNYEAQ. Trimming pared 4 bases from V and 6 bases from J, leaving 16 bases between. The CDR3 contains 14 residues. The CDR3 region has the DNA TGTGCCAGCAGCTCTGGAGGACCGTCGGGCGAGCAGTACTTC. Its protein is CASSSGGPSGEQYF.

The chain is built from TRBV5-1 and TRBJ1-1; D is uncertain. CDR1 is SGHRS and CDR2 is YFSETQ in the germline V gene. With 10 bases removed from V and 0 bases from J, the gap between germline ends came to 22 bases. The CDR3 has 16 residues. CDR3 nucleotides: TGCGCCTGTGCCCGCGACGGGAGTACTATGAACACTGAAGCTTTCTTT. This encodes CACARDGSTMNTEAFF.

This clonotype was observed a handful of times. The V call is TRBV29-1, the J call TRBJ1-2, with a tentative D call TRBD1 (6 bases). CDR3 length: 13 residues. V lost 3 bases and J lost 4, with 12 bases in between. Germline-derived CDR1 and CDR2 are SQVTM and ANQGSEA. CDR3 in amino acids: CSVEAGASYGYTF. The CDR3 DNA is TGCAGCGTTGAGGCAGGGGCCAGCTATGGCTACACCTTC. Filled out from reference TRBV29-1 and TRBJ1-2, the complete variable domain reads SAVISQKPSRDICQRGTSLTIQCQVDSQVTMMFWYRQQPGQSLTLIATANQGSEATYESGFVIDKFPISRPNLTFSTLTVSNMSPEDSSIYLCSVEAGASYGYTFGSGTRLTVV.

The V gene is TRBV5-4, the J gene TRBJ2-6; TRBD1 is a possible D gene (5 bases). CDR1 SGHNT and CDR2 YYREEE come from the germline V gene (reference sequence). The CDR3 length is 14 residues. The V end was cut by 9 bases, the J end by 0 bases, with 10 bases between. The CDR3 nucleotides are TGTGCCACTACAGGTCACTCTGGGGCCAACGTCCTGACTTTC. It encodes CATTGHSGANVLTF. The variable domain in full, with the rest retrieved from reference TRBV5-4 and TRBJ2-6, is ETGVTQSPTHLIKTRGQQVTLRCSSQSGHNTVSWYQQALGQGPQFIFQYYREEENGRGNFPPRFSGLQFPNYSSELNVNALELDDSALYLCATTGHSGANVLTFGAGSRLTVL.

V and J are TRBV11-2 and TRBJ2-7, with D tentatively TRBD1 (6 bases). Trimming shortened V by 1 base and J by 4 bases, and 23 bases separated the two germline ends. The CDR3 spans 18 residues. CDR1 and CDR2 (germline): SGHAT, FQNNGV. The CDR3 sequence: CASSLGDFWDTSDYEQYF. CDR3 coding DNA: TGTGCCAGCAGCTTAGGGGATTTTTGGGACACCTCGGATTACGAGCAGTACTTC.

V is TRBV12-3 or TRBV12-4 and J is TRBJ2-7; the D gene is possibly TRBD2 (5 bases). V was pared by 0 bases and J by 7 bases, with 13 bases between. This CDR3 spans 14 amino acids. CDR3 DNA: TGTGCCAGCAGTTTAGCGAGGAGGACGGGGGAGCAGTACTTC. This translates into CASSLARRTGEQYF.

The rearrangement joins TRBV7-3 to TRBJ2-7, with D possibly matching TRBD1 (5 bases). The CDR3 runs to 12 residues. Germline loops: CDR1 SGHTA, CDR2 FQGTGA. V lost 4 bases to trimming and J lost 6 bases, with 10 bases between them. The CDR3 protein is CASSSRQGEQYF. DNA for the CDR3: TGTGCCAGCAGCTCCCGGCAGGGCGAGCAGTACTTC.

This rearrangement joins TRBV12-3 or TRBV12-4 to TRBJ2-2; 7 bases map to TRBD1. The CDR3 is made up of 13 amino acids. The V gene end was trimmed by 5 bases and the J gene end by 11 bases; junction bases not matched to a gene: 8. As DNA, the CDR3 is TGTGCCAGCAGTCCCGGAGACAGGGATGAGCTGTTTTTT. It yields the protein CASSPGDRDELFF.

A few counts support this clonotype. The germline gene is not matched at one end of the junction; a read error may be the cause. This chain uses TRBV6-1 with TRBJ2-5; D may be TRBD2 (6 bases). Germline CDR1 is MNHNS and CDR2 is SASEGT. The CDR3 length is 12 residues. CDR3 in DNA: TGTGCCAGCAAGGAGGGAGTGCCCTGGCGGGTCTTC. This gives the protein CASKEGVPWRVF.

This chain links TRBV18 with TRBJ2-7, with 8 bases fitting TRBD2. V trimming: 5 bases; J trimming: 1 base; junction bases outside the gene matches: 13. This CDR3 is built from 17 residues. CDR1 and CDR2 (germline): KGHSH, LQKENI. CDR3 region: CASSTRPSGSKSYEQYF. The DNA for the CDR3 is TGTGCCAGCTCAACCCGCCCAAGCGGGAGTAAGTCCTACGAGCAGTACTTC.

In its sample, this clonotype was seen a few times. The chain uses TRBV30 and TRBJ1-5; weak D call: TRBD1 (5 bases). The CDR3 spans 16 residues. V was shortened by 0 bases and J by 1 base, with 13 bases between the two germline ends. CDR1 and CDR2 from the germline V gene are GTSNPN and SVGIG (reference sequence). The CDR3 DNA reads as TGTGCCTGGAGTGTCGGGGGTGGGGGAAGCAATCAGCCCCAGCATTTT. Its translation: CAWSVGGGGSNQPQHF.

This clonotype has only a few counts. CDR3 nucleotide sequence: TGCAGTGCTAGACTACAGGTTGCAGATACGCAGTATTTT. Protein product: CSARLQVADTQYF. The V gene is TRBV20-1, the J gene TRBJ2-3; a possible D gene is TRBD1 (5 bases). The V end lost 2 bases, the J end lost 4 bases, and 10 bases lay between the germline ends. Germline V gene data show CDR1 as DFQATT and CDR2 as SNEGSKA (reference sequence). CDR3 length: 13 amino acids.

In this sample, this clonotype turned up a few times. V usage is TRBV5-1 and J usage is TRBJ2-2, with a possible D match to TRBD2 (5 bases). CDR3 length: 15 amino acids. V was pared by 0 bases and J by 2 bases, with 8 bases between. Germline V gene data show CDR1 as SGHRS and CDR2 as YFSETQ. CDR3 in amino acids: CASSLALANTGELFF. CDR3 bases: TGCGCCAGCAGCTTGGCCCTAGCCAACACCGGGGAGCTGTTTTTT.

This clonotype has a handful of counts. The genes are TRBV4-1 and TRBJ2-7; 12 nucleotides align to TRBD2. J was trimmed by 4 bases and V by 5 bases; bases with no gene match: 6. CDR3 length equals 15 residues. Germline values: CDR1 MGHRA, CDR2 YSYEKL. The CDR3 sequence: CASSTRTSGTYEQYF. CDR3 nucleotides: TGCGCCAGCAGCACTCGGACTAGCGGGACTTACGAGCAGTACTTC.

The V call is TRBV20-1, the J call TRBJ2-7, with 7 bases lining up with TRBD2. Germline CDR1 and CDR2: DFQATT and SNEGSKA (reference sequence). This CDR3 contains 16 residues. J was trimmed by 11 bases and V by 0 bases; bases with no gene match: 19. CDR3 sequence: CSARDQNQQSAGREYF. CDR3 DNA: TGCAGTGCTAGAGATCAAAATCAACAATCGGCGGGGAGGGAGTACTTC.

This clonotype appeared many times. The genes are TRBV29-1 and TRBJ2-7; D is undetermined. V lost 4 bases and J 2 bases, leaving 9 bases between the germline ends. The CDR3 covers 12 residues. Germline loops: CDR1 SQVTM, CDR2 ANQGSEA. CDR3 loop: CSVAGSTYEQYF. Here the CDR3 DNA reads TGCAGCGTTGCAGGCAGCACCTACGAGCAGTACTTC.

This clonotype was picked up many times. This chain connects TRBV5-1 to TRBJ1-5; no firm D call. CDR3 length: 13 amino acids. Germline loops: CDR1 SGHRS, CDR2 YFSETQ. The germline V and J ends were trimmed by 4 bases and 3 bases, with 8 bases remaining between them. CDR3 loop: CASSPDPNQPQHF. The CDR3 DNA reads as TGCGCCAGCAGCCCGGATCCCAATCAGCCCCAGCATTTT.

This clonotype has more than one count but fewer than ten. The chain is built from TRBV19 and TRBJ2-5; D might be TRBD1 or TRBD2, each matching 5 bases. From germline, CDR1 is LNHDA and CDR2 SQIVND (reference sequence). Between the trimmed V and J ends, which lost 6 bases and 4 bases, there was a span of 24 bases. The CDR3 totals 17 residues. CDR3 protein: CASRRGRGEGRRETQYF. CDR3 coding DNA: TGTGCCAGTAGAAGGGGTCGTGGAGAGGGAAGGAGAGAGACCCAGTACTTC.

A few counts support this clonotype. For the CDR3, the DNA is TGCAGTGCTAGAGATCAAGGGGGGAATGGGGCCAACGTCCTGACTTTC. Protein product: CSARDQGGNGANVLTF. The chain couples TRBV20-1 to TRBJ2-6; D tentatively fits TRBD1 or TRBD2 (6 bases each). Between the trimmed V and J ends, which lost 0 bases and 3 bases, there was a span of 12 bases. The CDR3 contains 16 residues. Germline CDR1 reads DFQATT; CDR2 reads SNEGSKA (reference sequence).

This clonotype was observed a handful of times. The chain uses TRBV5-6 and TRBJ2-2, with D unresolved. Germline CDR1 is SGHDT and CDR2 is YYEEEE. This CDR3 comprises 12 residues. Trimming stripped 0 bases from V and 8 bases from J, with 5 bases between. CDR3 protein: CASSLVRGELFF. For the CDR3, the DNA is TGTGCCAGCAGCTTGGTACGTGGGGAGCTGTTTTTT. Variable domain in full (rest from reference TRBV5-6 and TRBJ2-2): DAGVTQSPTHLIKTRGQQVTLRCSPKSGHDTVSWYQQALGQGPQFIFQYYEEEERQRGNFPDRFSGHQFPNYSSELNVNALLLGDSALYLCASSLVRGELFFGEGSRLTVL.

The V gene is TRBV7-3, the J gene TRBJ1-1, with D possibly matching TRBD1 (6 bases). The germline V and J ends were trimmed by 4 bases and 7 bases, with 13 bases remaining between them. This CDR3 is 13 amino acids long. Germline V gene lookup returns CDR1 SGHTA and CDR2 FQGTGA. This CDR3 reads CASSYNRVGEAFF. The DNA for the CDR3 is TGTGCCAGCAGCTACAACAGGGTGGGTGAAGCTTTCTTT.

In this sample, this clonotype turned up many times. V usage is TRBV25-1 and J usage is TRBJ1-5; D is possibly TRBD1 (5 bases). The germline CDR1 and CDR2 sequences are MGHDK and SYGVNS. The CDR3 length is 15 residues. The V gene lost 1 base and the J gene lost 4 bases, with 11 bases spanning the gap. The CDR3 region is CASSEFGTPNQPQHF. CDR3 nucleotides: TGTGCCAGCAGTGAATTTGGGACCCCGAATCAGCCCCAGCATTTT.

This clonotype was found a few times. The genes are TRBV10-3 and TRBJ2-7; 10 nucleotides line up with TRBD1. V shed 1 base, J shed 3 bases, and the junction held 12 bases outside the gene matches. Germline CDR1 and CDR2: ENHRY and SYGVKD. The CDR3 sequence is 18 residues long. CDR3 in DNA: TGTGCCATCAGTGAGTTGGGGGACAGGGGCTGGAAAAACTACGAGCAGTACTTC. This translates into CAISELGDRGWKNYEQYF.

This sequence joins TRBV7-3 and TRBJ2-5, with no clear D. V lost 2 bases to trimming and J lost 5 bases, with 15 bases between them. This CDR3 region has 15 residues. Germline assignment: CDR1 SGHTA and CDR2 FQGTGA. CDR3 sequence: CASSLEFAPLETQYF. In DNA, the CDR3 is TGTGCCAGCAGCTTAGAGTTCGCACCCTTGGAGACCCAGTACTTC.